Included here is one TCR beta chain sequence, with context. The record originates from a study of T cell changes during pregnancy in multiple sclerosis. Sequencing used immunoSEQ multiplex PCR; TCRdb keeps in-frame clones, though not all of them. The sample yields about 69,000 clones, roughly 91% seen once. The TCR originated in a female donor in good health, enrolled as a control in a pregnancy study. This specimen was CD4+ T cells from peripheral blood mononuclear cells, taken in the third trimester of pregnancy.

CDR3 nucleotide sequence: TGTGCCTGGAGTGTTAGTTTCGGCTACACCTTC. Protein: CAWSVSFGYTF. The chain combines TRBV30 with TRBJ1-2; D gene uncertain. CDR1 and CDR2 from the germline V gene are GTSNPN and SVGIG (reference sequence). This CDR3 has 11 residues. The V and J ends lost 0 bases and 8 bases respectively, with 7 bases between them.